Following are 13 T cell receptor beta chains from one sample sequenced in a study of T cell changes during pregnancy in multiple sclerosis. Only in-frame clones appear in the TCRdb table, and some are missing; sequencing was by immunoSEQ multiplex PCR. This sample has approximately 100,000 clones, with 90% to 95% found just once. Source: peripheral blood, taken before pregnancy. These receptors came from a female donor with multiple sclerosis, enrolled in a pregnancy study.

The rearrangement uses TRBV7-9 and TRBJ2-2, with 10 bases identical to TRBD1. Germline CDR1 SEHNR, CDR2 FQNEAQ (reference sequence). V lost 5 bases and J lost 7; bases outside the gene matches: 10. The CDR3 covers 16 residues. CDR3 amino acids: CASSPLDRGRDGELFF. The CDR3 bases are TGTGCCAGCAGCCCCTTAGACAGGGGGCGCGACGGGGAGCTGTTTTTT.

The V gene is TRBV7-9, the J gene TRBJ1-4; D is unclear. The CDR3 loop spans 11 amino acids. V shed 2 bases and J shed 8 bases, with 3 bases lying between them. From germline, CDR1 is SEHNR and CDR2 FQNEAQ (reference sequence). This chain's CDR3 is CASSLSEKLFF. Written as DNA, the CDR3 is TGTGCCAGCAGCTTAAGCGAAAAACTGTTTTTT.

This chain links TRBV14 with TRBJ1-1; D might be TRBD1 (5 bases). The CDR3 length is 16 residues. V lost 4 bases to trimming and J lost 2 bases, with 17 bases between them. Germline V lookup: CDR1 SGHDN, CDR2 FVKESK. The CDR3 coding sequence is TGTGCCAGCAGCCCTTTTTCGGGGGGTCTTAACACTGAAGCTTTCTTT. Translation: CASSPFSGGLNTEAFF.

The CDR3 DNA is TGTGCCATCTCCTTTGGCGGGACTGGCAATGAGCAGTTCTTC. Residues: CAISFGGTGNEQFF. The chain couples TRBV10-3 to TRBJ2-1; tentative D call: TRBD2 (6 bases). Trimming removed 8 bases at V and 6 bases at J, with 17 bases between. This CDR3 is built from 14 residues. Germline V gives CDR1 ENHRY, CDR2 SYGVKD.

The CDR3 region has the DNA TGTGCCTGGAGTGTAGGCGCCATAGCTAGTGGCTACACCTTC. This gives the protein CAWSVGAIASGYTF. The chain links TRBV30 to TRBJ1-2; D remains ambiguous. From germline, CDR1 is GTSNPN and CDR2 SVGIG (reference sequence). The CDR3 loop spans 14 amino acids. V shed 0 bases and J shed 7 bases, with 15 bases lying between them. The full variable domain, in which reference TRBV30 and TRBJ1-2 provide the parts outside the CDR3, is SQTIHQWPATLVQPVGSPLSLECTVEGTSNPNLYWYRQAAGRGLQLLFYSVGIGQISSEVPQNLSASRPQDRQFILSSKKLLLSDSGFYLCAWSVGAIASGYTFGSGTRLTVV.

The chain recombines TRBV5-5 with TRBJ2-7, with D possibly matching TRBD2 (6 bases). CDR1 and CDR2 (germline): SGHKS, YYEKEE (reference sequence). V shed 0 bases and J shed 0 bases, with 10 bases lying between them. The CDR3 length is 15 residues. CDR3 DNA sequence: TGTGCCAGCAGCTTGGTTGCGGGGCGCTCCTACGAGCAGTACTTC. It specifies CASSLVAGRSYEQYF.

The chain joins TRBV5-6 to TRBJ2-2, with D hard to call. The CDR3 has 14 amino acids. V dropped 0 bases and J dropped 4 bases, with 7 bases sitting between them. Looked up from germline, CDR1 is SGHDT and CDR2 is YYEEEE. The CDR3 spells CASSLGSFTGELFF. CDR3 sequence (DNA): TGTGCCAGCAGCTTGGGGAGTTTCACCGGGGAGCTGTTTTTT.

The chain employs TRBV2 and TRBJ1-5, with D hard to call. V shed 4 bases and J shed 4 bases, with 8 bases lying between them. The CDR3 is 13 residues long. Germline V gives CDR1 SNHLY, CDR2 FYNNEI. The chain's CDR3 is CASSAGNNQPQHF. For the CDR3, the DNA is TGTGCCAGCAGTGCAGGCAATAATCAGCCCCAGCATTTT.

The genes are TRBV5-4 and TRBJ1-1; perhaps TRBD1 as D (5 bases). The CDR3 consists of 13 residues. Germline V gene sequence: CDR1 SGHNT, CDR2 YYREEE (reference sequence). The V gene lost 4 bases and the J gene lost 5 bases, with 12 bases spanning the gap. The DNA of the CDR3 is TGTGCCAGCAGCCCCGGGGGACGTACTGAAGCTTTCTTT. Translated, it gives CASSPGGRTEAFF.

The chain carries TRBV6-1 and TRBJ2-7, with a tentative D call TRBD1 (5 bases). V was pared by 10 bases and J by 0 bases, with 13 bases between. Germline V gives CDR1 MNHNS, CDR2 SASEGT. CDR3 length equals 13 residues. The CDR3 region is CANFDSLSYEQYF. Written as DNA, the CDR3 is TGTGCCAACTTCGACAGTCTCTCCTACGAGCAGTACTTC.

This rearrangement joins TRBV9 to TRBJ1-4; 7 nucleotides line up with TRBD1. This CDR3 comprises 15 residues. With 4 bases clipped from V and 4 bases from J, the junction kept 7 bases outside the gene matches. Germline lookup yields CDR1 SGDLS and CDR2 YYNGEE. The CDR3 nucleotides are TGTGCCAGCAGCAGCCGGGACAGTTATAATGAAAAACTGTTTTTT. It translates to CASSSRDSYNEKLFF.

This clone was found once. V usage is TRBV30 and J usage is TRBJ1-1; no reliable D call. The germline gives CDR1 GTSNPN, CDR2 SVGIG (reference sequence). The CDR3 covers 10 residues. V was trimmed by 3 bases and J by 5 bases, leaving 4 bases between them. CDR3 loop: CAWRSTEAFF. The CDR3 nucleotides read TGTGCCTGGAGATCTACTGAAGCTTTCTTT.

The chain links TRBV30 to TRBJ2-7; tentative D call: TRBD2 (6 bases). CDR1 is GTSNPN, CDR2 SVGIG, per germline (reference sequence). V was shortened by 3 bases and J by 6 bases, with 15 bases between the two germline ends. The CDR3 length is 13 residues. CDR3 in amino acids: CAWSMSRGGEQYF. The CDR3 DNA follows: TGTGCCTGGAGCATGTCGAGGGGAGGCGAGCAGTACTTC.